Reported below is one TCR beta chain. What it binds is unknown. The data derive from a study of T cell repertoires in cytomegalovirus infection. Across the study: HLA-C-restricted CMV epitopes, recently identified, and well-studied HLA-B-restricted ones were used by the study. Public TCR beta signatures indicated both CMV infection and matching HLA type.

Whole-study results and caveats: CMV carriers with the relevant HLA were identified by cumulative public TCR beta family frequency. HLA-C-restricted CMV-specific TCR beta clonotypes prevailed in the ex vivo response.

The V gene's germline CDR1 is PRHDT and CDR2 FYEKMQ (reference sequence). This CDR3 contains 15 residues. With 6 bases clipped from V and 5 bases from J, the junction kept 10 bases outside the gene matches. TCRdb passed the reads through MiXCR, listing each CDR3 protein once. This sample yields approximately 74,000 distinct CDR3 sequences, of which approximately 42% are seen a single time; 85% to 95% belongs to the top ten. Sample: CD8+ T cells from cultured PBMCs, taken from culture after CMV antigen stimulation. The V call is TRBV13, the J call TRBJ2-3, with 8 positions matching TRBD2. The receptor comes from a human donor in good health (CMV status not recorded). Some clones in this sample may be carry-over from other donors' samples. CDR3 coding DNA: TGTGCCAGCAGTCTTCCGCGGCGGGGGGAAGATACGCAGTATTTT. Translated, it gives CASSLPRRGEDTQYF. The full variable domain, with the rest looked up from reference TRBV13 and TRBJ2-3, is AAGVIQSPRHLIKEKRETATLKCYPIPRHDTVYWYQQGPGQDPQFLISFYEKMQSDKGSIPDRFSAQQFSDYHSELNMSSLELGDSALYFCASSLPRRGEDTQYFGPGTRLTVL.